The rows below give T cell receptor beta chains drawn from one sample of a study of cytomegalovirus exposure and HLA in healthy donors. TCRdb's table, derived via immunoSEQ multiplex PCR, lists solely in-frame clones and lacks some. The sample lists about 190,000 clones; almost 80% were seen once. Sequenced input: PBMCs. The receptors derive from a young woman in good health and CMV-seronegative. CDR3s include the opening cysteine and the closing phenylalanine or tryptophan. The order of the fields is D gene, clone size, V gene, J gene, CDR3 protein, CDR3 DNA. A D gene is named only where the DNA matches it firmly. Size is stated for part of the rows, as once, few or many counts, or as a class when the clone is expanded.

>NA|NA|TRBV5-1|TRBJ1-4
CASSTTGSTNEKLFF
TGCGCCAGCAGCACTACCGGTAGTACTAATGAAAAACTGTTTTTT
>NA|NA|TRBV5-1|TRBJ1-6
CASSLDRQANSPLHF
TGCGCCAGCAGCTTGGACAGGCAAGCGAATTCACCCCTCCACTTT
>TRBD1|NA|TRBV7-6|TRBJ1-2
CASSSYLAGQGSGYTF
TGTGCCAGCAGCTCATACTTGGCGGGACAGGGCTCTGGCTACACCTTC
>TRBD1|NA|TRBV7-3|TRBJ2-1
CASSPRQGSYNEQFF
TGTGCCAGCAGCCCCCGACAGGGCTCCTACAATGAGCAGTTCTTC
>NA|once|TRBV19|TRBJ1-5
CASSHLGQPQHF
TGTGCCAGTAGCCATCTAGGTCAGCCCCAGCATTTT
>NA|NA|TRBV6-1|TRBJ2-7
CASSEWAGERSFHF
TGTGCCAGCAGTGAATGGGCAGGGGAGCGTTCCTTCCACTTC
>TRBD1|few|TRBV4-1|TRBJ1-1
CASSQDFRTGDNTEAFF
TGCGCCAGCAGCCAAGATTTTAGGACAGGGGACAACACTGAAGCTTTCTTT
>TRBD2|NA|TRBV15|TRBJ2-1
CATSREGGRRNNEQFF
TGTGCCACCAGCAGAGAGGGCGGGAGAAGGAACAATGAGCAGTTCTTC
>NA|NA|TRBV15|TRBJ2-5
CATSRDRMETQYF
TGTGCCACCAGCAGAGATCGTATGGAGACCCAGTACTTC
>TRBD2|NA|TRBV7-9|TRBJ2-3
CASSPSGEGTDTQYF
TGTGCCAGCAGCCCGAGCGGGGAGGGCACAGATACGCAGTATTTT
>NA|NA|TRBV5-8|TRBJ1-2
CASMRASGYTF
TGTGCCAGCATGCGGGCATCGGGCTACACCTTC
>NA|NA|TRBV30|TRBJ2-1
CAWSVGLGDNEQFF
TGTGCCTGGAGCGTCGGCTTAGGAGACAATGAGCAGTTCTTC
>NA|NA|TRBV18|TRBJ2-2
CASSPEAGGELFF
TGTGCCAGCTCACCAGAGGCCGGCGGGGAGCTGTTTTTT
>NA|NA|TRBV14|TRBJ2-1
CASSPLGAGVGYNEQFF
TGTGCCAGCAGCCCCCTCGGGGCAGGGGTCGGCTACAATGAGCAGTTCTTC
>TRBD1|NA|TRBV25-1|TRBJ2-7
CASTPPGQTGEQYF
TGTGCCAGCACCCCCCCGGGGCAGACAGGGGAGCAGTACTTC
>NA|once|TRBV20-1|TRBJ2-1
CSASSREQFF
TGCAGTGCTAGTAGTCGGGAGCAGTTCTTC
>NA|few|TRBV7-9|TRBJ1-4
CASSLGQGKLFF
TGTGCCAGCAGCTTAGGTCAGGGAAAACTGTTTTTT
>NA|once|TRBV11-2|TRBJ2-2
CASSRGTDFVPGELFF
TGTGCCAGCAGCCGGGGGACAGACTTCGTACCCGGGGAGCTGTTTTTT
>TRBD2|NA|TRBV30|TRBJ2-5
CARSRDSGQETQYF
TGTGCCCGAAGCCGGGATAGCGGGCAAGAGACCCAGTACTTC
>TRBD1|NA|TRBV4-1|TRBJ1-2
CASSQVDREEYGYTF
TGCGCCAGCAGCCAAGTGGACAGGGAGGAATATGGCTACACCTTC
>TRBD2|NA|TRBV9|TRBJ2-5
CASSSRRASGRETQYF
TGTGCCAGCAGCTCGCGGAGGGCTAGCGGTCGGGAGACCCAGTACTTC
>NA|once|TRBV2|TRBJ1-1
CASSPTGTLNTEAFF
TGTGCCAGCAGTCCCACCGGGACACTGAACACTGAAGCTTTCTTT
>NA|NA|TRBV15|TRBJ1-3
CATSRDRHLGNTIYF
TGTGCCACCAGCAGAGATCGACACCTCGGAAACACCATATATTTT
>NA|NA|TRBV28|TRBJ1-6
CASSFDRNSPLHF
TGTGCCAGCAGTTTCGACAGGAATTCACCCCTCCACTTT
>TRBD2|NA|TRBV9|TRBJ2-3
CASGLAGVTDTQYF
TGTGCCAGCGGGCTAGCGGGGGTCACAGATACGCAGTATTTT
>NA|few|TRBV13|TRBJ2-2
CASSLIGLRNTGELFF
TGTGCCAGCAGCTTAATTGGACTCCGGAACACCGGGGAGCTGTTTTTT
>NA|NA|TRBV5-1|TRBJ2-3
CASSLAVYSTSTDTQYF
TGCGCCAGCAGCTTGGCCGTATACTCCACTAGCACAGATACGCAGTATTTT
>NA|NA|TRBV6-5|TRBJ2-1
CASSYSMKGNEQFF
TGTGCCAGCAGTTACTCGATGAAGGGGAATGAGCAGTTCTTC
>NA|NA|TRBV28|TRBJ1-3
CASSRDWSSGNTIYF
TGTGCCAGCAGCCGGGACTGGTCCTCTGGAAACACCATATATTTT
>TRBD2|NA|TRBV6-4|TRBJ2-2
CASSDRAGENTGELFF
TGTGCCAGCAGTGACCGGGCGGGAGAGAACACCGGGGAGCTGTTTTTT
>TRBD1|few|TRBV30|TRBJ2-7
CAYDRDSYEQYF
TGTGCCTATGACAGGGACTCCTACGAGCAGTACTTC
>NA|NA|TRBV18|TRBJ2-1
CASSPFQVQGGSYNEQFF
TGTGCCAGCTCACCATTCCAAGTTCAAGGGGGCTCCTACAATGAGCAGTTCTTC
>NA|NA|TRBV21-1|TRBJ2-3
CASRRTGAADTQYF
TGTGCCAGCAGGCGGACAGGGGCAGCAGATACGCAGTATTTT
>TRBD2|NA|TRBV2|TRBJ2-1
CASSLGLADEQFF
TGTGCCAGCAGTCTTGGACTAGCCGATGAGCAGTTCTTC
>NA|NA|TRBV7-8|TRBJ1-2
CASSPGTPPLSNGYTF
TGTGCCAGCAGCCCTGGGACTCCTCCCCTCTCTAATGGCTACACCTTC
>TRBD1|once|TRBV6-5|TRBJ1-3
CASSGTGGRRNTIYF
TGTGCCAGCAGTGGAACAGGGGGAAGGAGAAACACCATATATTTT
>NA|once|TRBV11-2|TRBJ2-7
CAIGTGGSYEQYF
TGTGCCATCGGAACCGGAGGATCCTACGAGCAGTACTTC
>NA|NA|TRBV28|TRBJ1-2
CASSEGETGYTF
TGTGCCAGCAGTGAGGGGGAAACGGGCTACACCTTC
>TRBD1|NA|TRBV10-3|TRBJ2-2
CAISGQGSAGELFF
TGTGCCATCAGTGGACAGGGTTCTGCCGGGGAGCTGTTTTTT
>NA|NA|TRBV6-1|TRBJ2-3
CASSTEGGSTDTQYF
TGTGCCAGCAGTACCGAGGGAGGTAGCACAGATACGCAGTATTTT
>NA|few|TRBV2|TRBJ1-6
CASSSSGRRNSPLHF
TGTGCCAGCAGTAGCTCAGGGAGGAGGAATTCACCCCTCCACTTT
>NA|once|TRBV27|TRBJ2-7
CASSLAGQFEYEQYF
TGTGCCAGCAGTTTAGCGGGACAGTTCGAGTACGAGCAGTACTTC
>TRBD1|few|TRBV7-6|TRBJ2-7
CASSLSGGLDEQYF
TGTGCCAGCAGCTTATCAGGGGGCCTCGACGAGCAGTACTTC
>TRBD1|NA|TRBV11-2|TRBJ1-4
CASSAQGVPTNEKLFF
TGTGCCAGCAGCGCTCAGGGGGTACCAACTAATGAAAAACTGTTTTTT
>TRBD2|NA|TRBV2|TRBJ2-1
CASSEGTAGGSRWFF
TGTGCCAGCAGTGAAGGAACAGCGGGGGGTTCAAGATGGTTCTTC
>TRBD2|NA|TRBV29-1|TRBJ2-1
CSPSRREGPGEQFF
TGCAGCCCTTCGCGACGGGAGGGCCCGGGTGAGCAGTTCTTC
>NA|NA|TRBV27|TRBJ2-5
CASSPPGTLFGETQYF
TGTGCCAGCAGTCCTCCAGGGACACTCTTCGGGGAGACCCAGTACTTC
>TRBD2|NA|TRBV29-1|TRBJ2-5
CSLARPGLAGEAQYF
TGCAGCCTAGCCCGACCGGGACTAGCGGGTGAGGCTCAGTACTTC
>NA|NA|TRBV5-1|TRBJ2-7
CASSLTGQTYEQYF
TGCGCCAGCAGCTTGACGGGACAAACCTACGAGCAGTACTTC
>TRBD2|few|TRBV29-1|TRBJ2-5
CSVAGLAGPGETQYF
TGCAGCGTTGCCGGTCTAGCGGGGCCCGGGGAGACCCAGTACTTC
>TRBD2|few|TRBV4-1|TRBJ2-2
CASSQEGTSGWAGELFF
TGCGCCAGCAGCCAAGAGGGGACTAGCGGGTGGGCCGGGGAGCTGTTTTTT
>NA|once|TRBV4-1|TRBJ2-2
CASSQVAEAGELFF
TGCGCCAGCAGCCAAGTTGCCGAGGCCGGGGAGCTGTTTTTT